One sample yielded the 12 T cell receptor beta chains listed below, sequenced in a study of OX40 agonist ivuxolimab in advanced cancers. Assay used: immunoSEQ multiplex PCR; TCRdb lists only in-frame clones, some missing. The sample records roughly 70,000 clones, around 86% being singletons. The sequencing used CD4+ or CD8+ T cells sorted from blood, collected in a trial of the OX40 agonist ivuxolimab. These receptors were taken from an adult with an advanced solid tumor such as melanoma, head and neck, liver or kidney cancer.

The chain joins TRBV6-6 to TRBJ2-2, with D unclear. The germline V and J ends were trimmed by 8 bases and 0 bases, with 10 bases remaining between them. The CDR3 contains 14 residues. The germline CDR1 and CDR2 sequences are MNHNY and SVGAGI (reference sequence). The CDR3 DNA is TGTGCCAGCCGACGAACAGCGAACACCGGGGAGCTGTTTTTT. This encodes CASRRTANTGELFF.

In its sample, this clone was seen once. The genes are TRBV5-8 and TRBJ2-2; a possible D gene is TRBD2 (6 bases). Trimming took 6 bases from V and 3 from J, leaving 18 bases between them. CDR1 and CDR2 (germline): SGHTS, YDEGEE. The CDR3 loop spans 16 amino acids. In nucleotides, the CDR3 is TGTGCCAGCATCCAACGGAGGGCCGTGCACACCGGGGAGCTGTTTTTT. It codes for CASIQRRAVHTGELFF. The full variable domain, its missing parts supplied by reference TRBV5-8 and TRBJ2-2, is EAGVTQSPTHLIKTRGQQATLRCSPISGHTSVYWYQQALGLGLQFLLWYDEGEERNRGNFPPRFSGRQFPNYSSELNVNALELEDSALYLCASIQRRAVHTGELFFGEGSRLTVL.

J is TRBJ1-5 and V is TRBV28; D perhaps matches TRBD1 (6 bases). Germline CDR1 and CDR2: MDHEN and SYDVKM. There are 14 residues in the CDR3. Trimming cost V 2 bases and J 6 bases, with 11 bases left between them. The CDR3 bases are TGTGCCAGCAGTTTAGGGGGGGCGAGTCAGCCCCAGCATTTT. Protein sequence: CASSLGGASQPQHF.

The chain uses TRBV9 and TRBJ2-3, with D perhaps TRBD2 (5 bases). The germline gives CDR1 SGDLS, CDR2 YYNGEE. Deletions cut 4 bases from V and 3 bases from J, with 12 bases between. This CDR3 comprises 14 residues. Written as DNA, the CDR3 is TGTGCCAGCAGCCCTACCAGCGGTACAGATACGCAGTATTTT. This translates into CASSPTSGTDTQYF.

The chain uses TRBV6-7 and TRBJ2-1; D may be TRBD2 (5 bases). TRBV6-7 is an ORF, and what it does is uncertain. This CDR3 has 13 residues. V was pared by 9 bases and J by 3 bases, with 12 bases between. The CDR3 nucleotides are TGTGCCAGTAAACCGGGAAACTACAATGAGCAGTTCTTC. The encoded protein is CASKPGNYNEQFF.

This chain connects TRBV5-4 to TRBJ1-1, with D perhaps matching TRBD1 (5 bases). The CDR3 length is 13 residues. The V end lost 2 bases, the J end lost 5 bases, and 10 bases lay between the germline ends. Germline CDR1 SGHNT, CDR2 YYREEE (reference sequence). As DNA, the CDR3 is TGTGCCAGCAGCTTCGTAGGGGAGACTGAAGCTTTCTTT. This encodes CASSFVGETEAFF.

The chain employs TRBV6-6 and TRBJ1-2; weak D call: TRBD1 (5 bases). The CDR3 covers 11 residues. V was cut by 8 bases and J by 6 bases, with 10 bases left in between. Germline V gives CDR1 MNHNY, CDR2 SVGAGI (reference sequence). The CDR3 DNA is TGTGCCAGCGTGTCAGGGCATGGCTACACCTTC. This translates into CASVSGHGYTF.

The gene calls are TRBV7-3 and TRBJ2-1; no definite D call. Germline CDR1 SGHTA, CDR2 FQGTGA. The CDR3 has 16 amino acids. V lost 4 bases to trimming and J lost 0 bases, with 13 bases between them. CDR3 DNA sequence: TGTGCCAGCAGCTCCAAGACTGCTAGCTCCTACAATGAGCAGTTCTTC. Its protein product is CASSSKTASSYNEQFF.

The chain recombines TRBV5-1 with TRBJ2-5; maybe TRBD1 (6 bases). V dropped 2 bases and J dropped 2 bases, with 7 bases sitting between them. The germline CDR1 and CDR2 sequences are SGHRS and YFSETQ. The CDR3 loop spans 13 amino acids. The DNA for the CDR3 is TGCGCCAGCAGCTTCGGACAGCAAGAGACCCAGTACTTC. Translating gives CASSFGQQETQYF. Full variable domain (rest looked up from reference TRBV5-1 and TRBJ2-5): KAGVTQTPRYLIKTRGQQVTLSCSPISGHRSVSWYQQTPGQGLQFLFEYFSETQRNKGNFPGRFSGRQFSNSRSEMNVSTLELGDSALYLCASSFGQQETQYFGPGTRLLVL.

The V gene is TRBV5-1, the J gene TRBJ2-2; 9 bases are a match to TRBD2. CDR1 is SGHRS, CDR2 YFSETQ, per germline. The trim removed 4 bases at V and 0 bases at J, leaving 4 bases unmatched. The CDR3 consists of 16 residues. The CDR3 reads CASSLAGGTNTGELFF. As DNA, the CDR3 is TGCGCCAGCAGCCTCGCGGGAGGGACGAACACCGGGGAGCTGTTTTTT. The variable domain in full, with the rest retrieved from reference TRBV5-1 and TRBJ2-2, is KAGVTQTPRYLIKTRGQQVTLSCSPISGHRSVSWYQQTPGQGLQFLFEYFSETQRNKGNFPGRFSGRQFSNSRSEMNVSTLELGDSALYLCASSLAGGTNTGELFFGEGSRLTVL.

This chain joins TRBV2 and TRBJ2-2; D not resolved. Germline V lookup: CDR1 SNHLY, CDR2 FYNNEI. There are 13 residues in the CDR3. With 7 bases removed from V and 0 bases from J, the gap between germline ends came to 6 bases. The CDR3 nucleotides are TGTGCCAGCATTCGCCCGAACACCGGGGAGCTGTTTTTT. Translated, it gives CASIRPNTGELFF. The full variable domain, with the rest looked up from reference TRBV2 and TRBJ2-2, is EPEVTQTPSHQVTQMGQEVILRCVPISNHLYFYWYRQILGQKVEFLVSFYNNEISEKSEIFDDQFSVERPDGSNFTLKIRSTKLEDSAMYFCASIRPNTGELFFGEGSRLTVL.

This sequence joins TRBV2 and TRBJ1-5; TRBD1 agrees at 7 bases. Unmatched junction bases numbered 8, after V lost 7 bases and J lost 2 bases. The CDR3 is 15 residues long. Germline CDR1 is SNHLY and CDR2 is FYNNEI. In DNA, the CDR3 is TGTGCCAGCAAAGAGGGGGCGGTGGGCAATCAGCCCCAGCATTTT. Its protein product is CASKEGAVGNQPQHF. Full variable domain (remainder filled in from reference TRBV2 and TRBJ1-5): EPEVTQTPSHQVTQMGQEVILRCVPISNHLYFYWYRQILGQKVEFLVSFYNNEISEKSEIFDDQFSVERPDGSNFTLKIRSTKLEDSAMYFCASKEGAVGNQPQHFGDGTRLSIL.